The entry that follows covers one T cell receptor beta chain sequence. Antigen: not known. Sequencing used immunoSEQ multiplex PCR; TCRdb keeps in-frame clones, though not all of them. The sample has more than 11,000 clones; roughly two thirds are singletons. The data are from a study of neoadjuvant anti-PD-1 for oral cavity cancer. Study as a whole: Patients without progression received a fourth nivolumab dose around day 43, then surgical resection on days 50-56.

Time point here: after neoadjuvant nivolumab, at surgical resection. Study-level results: Higher pretreatment Treg/Th17 ratios tracked higher pretreatment blood clonality.

Trimming removed 4 bases from V and 6 bases from J; junction bases left unmatched: 10. The V gene's germline CDR1 is SGHRS and CDR2 YFSETQ. The CDR3 totals 16 residues. The sample consisted of PBMCs, taken after nivolumab (anti-PD-1) treatment. The TCR was taken from a person aged 35-79 years with oral cavity squamous cell carcinoma. The chain joins TRBV5-1 to TRBJ2-1, with 10 bases matching TRBD2. DNA of the CDR3: TGCGCCAGCAGCCTACCCGGACAGCGGGAGGGCAATGAGCAGTTCTTC. Its protein is CASSLPGQREGNEQFF.